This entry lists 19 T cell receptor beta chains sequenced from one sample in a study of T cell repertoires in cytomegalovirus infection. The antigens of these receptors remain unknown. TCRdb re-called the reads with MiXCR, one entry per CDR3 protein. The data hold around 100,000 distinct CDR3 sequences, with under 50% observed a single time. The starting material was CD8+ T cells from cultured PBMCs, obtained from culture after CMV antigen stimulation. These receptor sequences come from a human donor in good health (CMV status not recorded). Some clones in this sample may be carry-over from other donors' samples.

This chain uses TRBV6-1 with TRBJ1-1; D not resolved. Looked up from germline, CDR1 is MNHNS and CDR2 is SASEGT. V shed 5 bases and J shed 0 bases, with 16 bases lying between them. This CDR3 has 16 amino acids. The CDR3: CASSYTLITLNTEAFF. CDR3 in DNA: TGTGCCAGCAGTTACACCCTTATTACCTTGAACACTGAAGCTTTCTTT.

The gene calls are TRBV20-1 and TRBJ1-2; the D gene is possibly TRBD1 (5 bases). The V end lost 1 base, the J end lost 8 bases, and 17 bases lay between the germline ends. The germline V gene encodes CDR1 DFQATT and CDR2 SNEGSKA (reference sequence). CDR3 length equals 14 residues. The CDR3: CSARVEGRVEGYTF. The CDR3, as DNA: TGCAGTGCTAGAGTTGAGGGGCGAGTAGAAGGCTACACCTTC.

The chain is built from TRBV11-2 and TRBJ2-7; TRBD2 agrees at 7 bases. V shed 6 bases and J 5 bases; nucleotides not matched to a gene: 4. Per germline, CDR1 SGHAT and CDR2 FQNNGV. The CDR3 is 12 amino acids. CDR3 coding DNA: TGTGCCAGCAGGACCGGGACTAACGAGCAGTACTTC. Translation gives CASRTGTNEQYF.

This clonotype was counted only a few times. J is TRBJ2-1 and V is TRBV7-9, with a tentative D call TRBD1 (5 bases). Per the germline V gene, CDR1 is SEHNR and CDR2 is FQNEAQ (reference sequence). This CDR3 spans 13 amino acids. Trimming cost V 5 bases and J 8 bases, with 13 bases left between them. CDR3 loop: CASSLTVRDEQFF. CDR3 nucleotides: TGTGCCAGCAGCCTGACAGTTAGAGATGAGCAGTTCTTC. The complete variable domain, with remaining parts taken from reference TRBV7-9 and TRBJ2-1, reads DTGVSQNPRHKITKRGQNVTFRCDPISEHNRLYWYRQTLGQGPEFLTYFQNEAQLEKSRLLSDRFSAERPKGSFSTLEIQRTEQGDSAMYLCASSLTVRDEQFFGPGTRLTVL.

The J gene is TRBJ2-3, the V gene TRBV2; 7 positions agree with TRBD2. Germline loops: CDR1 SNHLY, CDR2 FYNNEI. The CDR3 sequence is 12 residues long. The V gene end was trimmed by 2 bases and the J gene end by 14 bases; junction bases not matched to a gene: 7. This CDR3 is CASSETGGFPYF. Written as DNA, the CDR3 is TGTGCCAGCAGTGAAACGGGGGGTTTCCCGTATTTT.

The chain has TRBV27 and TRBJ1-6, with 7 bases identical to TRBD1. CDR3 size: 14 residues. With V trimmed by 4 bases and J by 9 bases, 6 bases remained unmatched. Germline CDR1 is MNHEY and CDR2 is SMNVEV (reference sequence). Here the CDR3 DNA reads TGTGCCAGCAGTTCTACAGGGGTCGGTTCACCCCTCCACTTT. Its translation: CASSSTGVGSPLHF.

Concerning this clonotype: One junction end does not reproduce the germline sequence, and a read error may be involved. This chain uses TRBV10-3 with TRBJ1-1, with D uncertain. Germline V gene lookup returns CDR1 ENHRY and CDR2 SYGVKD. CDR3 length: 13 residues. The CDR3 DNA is TGTGCCATCAGTGAGTCCGGCTCGGCCGATCTGAAGTTT. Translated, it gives CAISESGSADLKF.

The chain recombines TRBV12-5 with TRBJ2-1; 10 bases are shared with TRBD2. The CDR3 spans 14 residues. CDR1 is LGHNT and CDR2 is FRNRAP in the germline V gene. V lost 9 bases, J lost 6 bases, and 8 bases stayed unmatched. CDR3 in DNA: TGTGCTAGCTTAAGCGGGGGGGCGGGCAATGAGCAGTTCTTC. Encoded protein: CASLSGGAGNEQFF.

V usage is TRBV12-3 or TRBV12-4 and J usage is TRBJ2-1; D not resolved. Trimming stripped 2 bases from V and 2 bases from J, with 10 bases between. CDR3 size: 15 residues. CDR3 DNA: TGTGCCAGCAGTTTACTCGTTTTTACCTACAATGAGCAGTTCTTC. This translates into CASSLLVFTYNEQFF.

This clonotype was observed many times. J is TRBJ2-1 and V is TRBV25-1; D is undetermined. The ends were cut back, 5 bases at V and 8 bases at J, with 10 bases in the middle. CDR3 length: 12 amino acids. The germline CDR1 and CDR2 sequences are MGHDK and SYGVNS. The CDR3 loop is CASSFPGDEQFF. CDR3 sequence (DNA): TGTGCCAGCAGTTTCCCTGGGGATGAGCAGTTCTTC.

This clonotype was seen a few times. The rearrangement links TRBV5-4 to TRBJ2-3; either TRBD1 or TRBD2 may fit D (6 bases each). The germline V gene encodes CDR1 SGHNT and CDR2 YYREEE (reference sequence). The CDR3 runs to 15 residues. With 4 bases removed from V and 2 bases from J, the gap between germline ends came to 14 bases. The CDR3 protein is CASSNPGANTDTQYF. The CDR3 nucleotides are TGTGCCAGCAGCAACCCGGGGGCCAACACAGATACGCAGTATTTT.

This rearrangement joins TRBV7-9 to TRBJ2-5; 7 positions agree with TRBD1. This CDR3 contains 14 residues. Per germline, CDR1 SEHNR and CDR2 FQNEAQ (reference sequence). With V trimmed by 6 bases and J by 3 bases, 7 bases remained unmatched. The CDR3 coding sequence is TGTGCCAGCAGACGAACCGGGACAGAAGAGACCCAGTACTTC. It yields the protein CASRRTGTEETQYF.

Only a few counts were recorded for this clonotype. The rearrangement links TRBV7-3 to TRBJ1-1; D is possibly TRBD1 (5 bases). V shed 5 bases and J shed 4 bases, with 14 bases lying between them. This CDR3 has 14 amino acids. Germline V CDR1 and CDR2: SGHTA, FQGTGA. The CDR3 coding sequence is TGTGCCAGCAGCCCGACCGGGGGAGGCACTGAAGCTTTCTTT. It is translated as CASSPTGGGTEAFF.

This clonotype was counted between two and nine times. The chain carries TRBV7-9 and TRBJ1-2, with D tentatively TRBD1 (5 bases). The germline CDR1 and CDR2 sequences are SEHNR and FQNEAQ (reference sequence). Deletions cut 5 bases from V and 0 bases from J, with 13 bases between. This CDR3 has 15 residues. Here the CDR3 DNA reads TGTGCCAGCAGCCCTCGACAGACCTCTAACTATGGCTACACCTTC. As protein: CASSPRQTSNYGYTF.

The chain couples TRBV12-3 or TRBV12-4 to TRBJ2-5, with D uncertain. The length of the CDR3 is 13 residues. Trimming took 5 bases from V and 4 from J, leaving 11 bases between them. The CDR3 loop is CASSRPMGETQYF. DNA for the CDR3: TGTGCCAGCAGTAGGCCAATGGGAGAGACCCAGTACTTC.

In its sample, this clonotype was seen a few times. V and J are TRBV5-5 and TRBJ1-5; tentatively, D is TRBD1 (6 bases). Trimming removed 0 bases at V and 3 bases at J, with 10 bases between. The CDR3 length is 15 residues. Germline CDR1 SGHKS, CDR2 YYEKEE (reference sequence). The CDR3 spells CASSLATGNNQPQHF. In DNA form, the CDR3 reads TGTGCCAGCAGCTTGGCGACAGGAAACAATCAGCCCCAGCATTTT.

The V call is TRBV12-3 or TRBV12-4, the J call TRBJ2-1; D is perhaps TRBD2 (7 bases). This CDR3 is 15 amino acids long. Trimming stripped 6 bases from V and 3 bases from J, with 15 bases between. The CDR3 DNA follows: TGTGCCAGCAGCCGCGGACAGCGGGGCTACAATGAGCAGTTCTTC. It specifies CASSRGQRGYNEQFF.

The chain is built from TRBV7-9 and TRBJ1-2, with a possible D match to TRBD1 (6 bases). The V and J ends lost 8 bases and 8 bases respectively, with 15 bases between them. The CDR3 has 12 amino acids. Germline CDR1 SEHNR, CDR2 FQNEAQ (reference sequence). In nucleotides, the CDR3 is TGTGCCAGCGGTACACAGGGCGACGGCTACACCTTC. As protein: CASGTQGDGYTF.

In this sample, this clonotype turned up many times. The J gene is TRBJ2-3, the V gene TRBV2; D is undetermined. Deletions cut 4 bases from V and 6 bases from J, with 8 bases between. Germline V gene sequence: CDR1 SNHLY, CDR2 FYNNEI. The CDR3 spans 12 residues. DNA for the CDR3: TGTGCCAGCAGTGCCAGTCTGGATACGCAGTATTTT. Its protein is CASSASLDTQYF.